A single TCR beta chain is shown here with its context. Its target is unknown. This PCR relied on a set of 60 Vbeta primers and 13 Jbeta primers. Profiled with immunoSEQ multiplex PCR; TCRdb holds only in-frame clones, not every one. The profile covers 75,000 to 100,000 clones, with approximately 7.1% appearing a single time and approximately 2.5% taken by the ten largest. The sample belongs to a study of cytomegalovirus exposure and HLA in healthy donors. Points from the study as a whole: From TCR beta sequences, most subjects' HLA-A and HLA-B alleles were reportedly predicted accurately. There were some public TCRs occurring in many donors, but most TCR sequences were rare.

V lost 5 bases and J 3 bases, leaving 13 bases between the germline ends. CDR1 and CDR2 (germline): SGHTA, FQGNSA. The CDR3 sequence is 14 residues long. The gene calls are TRBV7-2 and TRBJ1-1; a weak D match, TRBD1 (6 bases). This TCR came from a man aged 45-65 years in good health and CMV-seronegative. Sequencing was done on a sample of PBMCs. CDR3 coding DNA: TGTGCCAGCAGCACCCCGGACAGCTACACTGAAGCTTTCTTT. This translates into CASSTPDSYTEAFF.